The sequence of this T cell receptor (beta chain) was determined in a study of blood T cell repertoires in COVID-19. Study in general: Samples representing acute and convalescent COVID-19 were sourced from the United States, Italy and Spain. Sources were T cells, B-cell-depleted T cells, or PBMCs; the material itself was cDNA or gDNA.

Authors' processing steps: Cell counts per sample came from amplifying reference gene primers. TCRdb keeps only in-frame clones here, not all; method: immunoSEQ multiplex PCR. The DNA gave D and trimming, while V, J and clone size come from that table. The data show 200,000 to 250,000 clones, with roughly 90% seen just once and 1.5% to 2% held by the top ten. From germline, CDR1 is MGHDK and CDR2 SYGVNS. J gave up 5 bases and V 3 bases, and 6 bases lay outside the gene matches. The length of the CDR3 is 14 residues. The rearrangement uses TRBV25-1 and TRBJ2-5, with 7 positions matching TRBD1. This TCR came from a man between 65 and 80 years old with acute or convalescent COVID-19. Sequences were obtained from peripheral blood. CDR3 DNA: TGTGCCAGCAGTGACCACAGGGGTGGGGAGACCCAGTACTTC. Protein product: CASSDHRGGETQYF.